This T cell receptor beta chain emerged from a study of human T cells and chemical hapten exposure. Each CDR3 protein is one row after TCRdb ran MiXCR on the RACE reads. The sample shows about 380,000 distinct CDR3 sequences, roughly 5% of them seen only once. Stated time point: pre-sensitization, week 0. As for treatment: therapeutic diphenylcyclopropenone sensitization with weekly scalp DPC. The clonotype was recovered from a woman in her fifties or sixties with alopecia areata. Some clones in this sample may be carry-over from other donors' samples. The sequencing used whole blood, collected in connection with sensitization to the hapten diphenylcyclopropenone (DPC).

This CDR3 reads CASSTGLPTLNTEAFF. The CDR3 coding sequence is TGTGCCAGCTCGACAGGCCTACCGACCTTGAACACTGAAGCTTTCTTT. The chain uses TRBV2 and TRBJ1-1; tentatively, D is TRBD1 (6 bases). The CDR3 runs 16 residues. V shed 8 bases and J shed 0 bases, with 19 bases lying between them. CDR1 and CDR2 from the germline V gene are SNHLY and FYNNEI.